This is a list of T cell receptor beta chains from one sample in a study of cytomegalovirus exposure and HLA in healthy donors. Here immunoSEQ multiplex PCR was the method, and the copy in TCRdb shows in-frame clones only, minus some. The sample contains about 150,000 clones, about 80% of which appear only once. The specimen was PBMCs. Receptors originate from a woman between 35 and 50 years old in good health and CMV-seronegative. CDR3s include the opening cysteine and the closing phenylalanine or tryptophan. The D gene is left open where the match is weak.

V	J	D	CDR3
TRBV27	TRBJ1-1	.	CASKGYGTEAFF
TRBV28	TRBJ2-7	TRBD2	CASSLASGGPYEQYF
TRBV5-4	TRBJ2-2	.	CASSSPQGNTGELFF
TRBV6-5	TRBJ1-1	.	CASHREYTEAFF
TRBV6-6	TRBJ1-2	TRBD1	CASRRQGEGYGYTF
TRBV7-9	TRBJ1-6	.	CASSVGARGGNNSPLHF
TRBV7-9	TRBJ1-4	.	CASSLGAGFTEKLFF
TRBV9	TRBJ2-5	.	CASSPGGLNQETQYF
TRBV19	TRBJ2-1	.	CASSSPSWNEQFF
TRBV11-2	TRBJ1-3	.	CASSLFGRGNTIYF
TRBV5-1	TRBJ1-2	.	CASRPGLSTNGYTF